This TCR beta chain was identified in a study of blood T cell repertoires in COVID-19. The overall study: The United States, Italy and Spain were the sources of the acute and convalescent COVID-19 samples.

Original handling: The assay estimated nucleated cells by amplifying reference gene primers. The assay was immunoSEQ multiplex PCR, and TCRdb's table has in-frame clones only and misses some. Clonal size and the V and J genes are those of that table, whereas D and trimming came from the DNA. This repertoire shows approximately 200,000 clones, around 80% found once; its top ten account for roughly a tenth. Germline lookup yields CDR1 LNHDA and CDR2 SQIVND (reference sequence). This CDR3 has 13 amino acids. V lost 10 bases to trimming and J lost 3 bases, with 13 bases between them. This clone appeared a few times.

The rearrangement uses TRBV19 and TRBJ1-3; D is ambiguous. This TCR derives from a woman older than 75 with acute or convalescent COVID-19. The sequenced sample consisted of peripheral blood. The CDR3 reads CATFEHRGNTIYF. The DNA of the CDR3 is TGTGCCACATTTGAACACCGTGGAAACACCATATATTTT.